Following are 25 T cell receptor beta chains from one sample sequenced in a study of blood T cells in healthy people across ages. The authors ran a second PCR of roughly 6 to 12 cycles using a sample-barcoded 5' primer and a J-beta primer mix. TCRdb reanalysed the 5' RACE reads using MiXCR and keeps one entry per CDR3 protein. In the table there are more than 650,000 distinct CDR3 sequences, 53% of which are singletons. The sample consisted of blood. The receptors derive from a man at least 80 years old in good health.

This chain connects TRBV6-6 to TRBJ1-2, with 8 nucleotides matching TRBD1. Germline V gene sequence: CDR1 MNHNY, CDR2 SVGAGI (reference sequence). The V gene end was trimmed by 6 bases and the J gene end by 5 bases; junction bases not matched to a gene: 8. The CDR3 runs 14 residues. CDR3 coding DNA: TGTGCCAGCAGCAAGGGACAGGTGGGGTATGGCTACACCTTC. Protein: CASSKGQVGYGYTF.

J is TRBJ1-2 and V is TRBV30; D remains ambiguous. Germline CDR1 GTSNPN, CDR2 SVGIG (reference sequence). Trimming cost V 0 bases and J 6 bases, with 11 bases left between them. The CDR3 sequence is 13 residues long. The DNA for the CDR3 is TGTGCCTGGAGTGTATCGGGGATAAATGGCTACACCTTC. As protein: CAWSVSGINGYTF.

This chain connects TRBV29-1 to TRBJ2-5; possible D gene TRBD2, 5 bases. V lost 4 bases to trimming and J lost 8 bases, with 20 bases between them. This CDR3 is 14 amino acids long. Germline V gene data show CDR1 as SQVTM and CDR2 as ANQGSEA. This CDR3 is CSVGVRGSDCTQYF. CDR3 DNA: TGCAGCGTTGGGGTTCGCGGTAGCGACTGTACCCAGTACTTC.

The V and J genes are TRBV5-1 and TRBJ1-4; TRBD1 agrees at 7 bases. V was pared by 4 bases and J by 3 bases, with 3 bases of the junction left unmatched. From germline, CDR1 is SGHRS and CDR2 YFSETQ. CDR3 length: 14 amino acids. CDR3 residues: CASSGGQANEKLFF. CDR3 DNA: TGCGCCAGCAGCGGAGGACAGGCTAATGAAAAACTGTTTTTT.

This clonotype has just a few counts. The chain links TRBV10-3 to TRBJ2-5; 8 bases agree with TRBD1. The V gene end was trimmed by 0 bases and the J gene end by 4 bases; junction bases not matched to a gene: 7. Germline lookup yields CDR1 ENHRY and CDR2 SYGVKD. The CDR3 has 16 amino acids. The CDR3 sequence is CAISESRTGQAETQYF. Here the CDR3 DNA reads TGTGCCATCAGTGAGTCCAGGACAGGGCAGGCAGAGACCCAGTACTTC.

J is TRBJ2-5 and V is TRBV5-4, with no clear D. The V gene lost 5 bases and the J gene lost 2 bases, with 10 bases spanning the gap. CDR3 length equals 13 residues. Germline CDR1 SGHNT, CDR2 YYREEE (reference sequence). In DNA form, the CDR3 reads TGTGCCAGCAGGATGACCAGTCAAGAGACCCAGTACTTC. Translation gives CASRMTSQETQYF.

The gene calls are TRBV20-1 and TRBJ1-1; TRBD1 matches at 10 bases. CDR3 size: 19 residues. With 0 bases clipped from V and 6 bases from J, the junction kept 19 bases outside the gene matches. Germline assignment: CDR1 DFQATT and CDR2 SNEGSKA (reference sequence). The CDR3 DNA reads as TGCAGTGCTAGAGATCCCTGGGACAGGGGTCGCTTGGATCGCGCTGAAGCTTTCTTT. Translating gives CSARDPWDRGRLDRAEAFF.

The chain couples TRBV20-1 to TRBJ2-5; D is perhaps TRBD1 or TRBD2 (5 bases each). The CDR3 extends over 14 amino acids. Trimming pared 6 bases from V and 4 bases from J, leaving 18 bases between. Looked up from germline, CDR1 is DFQATT and CDR2 is SNEGSKA (reference sequence). CDR3 coding DNA: TGCAGTGCCCCCGGGGCTAGCAGATTAGAGACCCAGTACTTC. Its translation is CSAPGASRLETQYF.

The genes are TRBV9 and TRBJ2-7; 7 bases fit TRBD2. Germline CDR1 and CDR2: SGDLS and YYNGEE. The junction had 3 bases not matched to a gene; V was cut back by 0 bases and J by 3 bases. The CDR3 contains 14 residues. The CDR3 DNA is TGTGCCAGCAGCGTAGAGGTAGCGGGCTACGAGCAGTACTTC. Its protein is CASSVEVAGYEQYF.

This chain uses TRBV5-1 with TRBJ1-4; 7 bases line up with TRBD1. Germline values: CDR1 SGHRS, CDR2 YFSETQ. The CDR3 totals 17 residues. Trimming removed 0 bases from V and 7 bases from J; junction bases left unmatched: 12. The CDR3 DNA reads TGCGCCAGCAGCTTGGGCGACAGGGAGCCAGGTGGTGAAAAACTGTTTTTT. This sequence encodes CASSLGDREPGGEKLFF.

The chain carries TRBV7-2 and TRBJ2-1; D ambiguous. This CDR3 has 15 residues. Germline loops: CDR1 SGHTA, CDR2 FQGNSA. Trimming removed 1 base from V and 7 bases from J, with 14 bases in between. CDR3 sequence reads: CASSLEASPANEQFF. Here the CDR3 DNA reads TGTGCCAGCAGCTTAGAGGCGAGCCCGGCTAATGAGCAGTTCTTC.

This clonotype was recorded a few times. The genes are TRBV12-3 or TRBV12-4 and TRBJ1-5; the match to TRBD1 covers 8 bases. The J segment lost 7 bases and the V segment lost 5 bases, leaving 10 bases of the junction unmatched. The CDR3 consists of 15 residues. CDR3 coding DNA: TGTGCCAGCAGTCTCCCGGACAGGGTTCTCCAGCCCCAGCATTTT. This sequence encodes CASSLPDRVLQPQHF.

The V gene is TRBV6-1, the J gene TRBJ1-1; D might be TRBD1 (5 bases). This CDR3 is built from 15 residues. Germline-derived CDR1 and CDR2 are MNHNS and SASEGT. Trimming stripped 0 bases from V and 10 bases from J, with 18 bases between. The CDR3 bases are TGTGCCAGCAGTGAAGCGCGGACTCTGTGGGGGGGAGCTTTCTTT. This sequence encodes CASSEARTLWGGAFF.

The chain couples TRBV6-1 to TRBJ2-1; either TRBD1 or TRBD2 may supply D (6 bases each). The CDR3 sequence is 13 residues long. V lost 4 bases, J lost 15 bases, and 19 bases lay in between. Per germline, CDR1 MNHNS and CDR2 SASEGT. The CDR3 sequence: CASSVVRGGLGFF. CDR3 nucleotide sequence: TGTGCCAGCAGTGTGGTCCGTGGGGGGCTAGGGTTCTTC.

This chain uses TRBV7-9 with TRBJ2-3; 8 bases are shared with TRBD2. The V gene end was trimmed by 5 bases and the J gene end by 14 bases; junction bases not matched to a gene: 15. This CDR3 region has 14 residues. CDR1 and CDR2 from the germline V gene are SEHNR and FQNEAQ (reference sequence). CDR3 sequence: CASSDLDSGSPPYF. In DNA form, the CDR3 reads TGTGCCAGCAGCGACCTGGACAGCGGGAGCCCCCCGTATTTT.

This clonotype was seen ten or more times. V usage is TRBV6-4 and J usage is TRBJ2-3; 9 nucleotides match TRBD2. This CDR3 comprises 15 residues. CDR1 MRHNA and CDR2 SNTAGT come from the germline V gene. V shed 5 bases and J 4 bases; nucleotides not matched to a gene: 7. CDR3 sequence (DNA): TGTGCCAGCAGTCCCCTGGCGGGAGGGCCAGATACGCAGTATTTT. Translated, it gives CASSPLAGGPDTQYF.

CDR3 loop: CASGPSPVPTQYF. CDR3 coding DNA: TGTGCTAGTGGTCCCTCCCCGGTACCGACCCAGTACTTC. This chain connects TRBV12-5 to TRBJ2-7; no reliable D call. TRBJ2-5 matches the DNA end more closely, so the J call is doubtful. Germline values: CDR1 LGHNT, CDR2 FRNRAP. The CDR3 runs to 13 residues.

The chain has TRBV29-1 and TRBJ2-1; 11 nucleotides match TRBD2. The DNA end is a closer match to TRBJ2-7, so the J assignment may be wrong. CDR1 SQVTM and CDR2 ANQGSEA come from the germline V gene. CDR3 length: 14 amino acids. Here the CDR3 DNA reads TGCAGCGTGACCTCTAGCGGGGGGAGCAATGAGCAGTACTTC. Translated, it gives CSVTSSGGSNEQYF.

The rearrangement links TRBV27 to TRBJ2-2, with D possibly TRBD1 on 6 matching bases. Per germline, CDR1 MNHEY and CDR2 SMNVEV (reference sequence). This CDR3 spans 15 amino acids. V shed 3 bases and J shed 4 bases, with 12 bases lying between them. The CDR3 sequence: CASSFRRGGTGELFF. The CDR3 DNA sequence: TGTGCCAGCAGTTTCCGCAGGGGCGGCACCGGGGAGCTGTTTTTT.

This sequence joins TRBV25-1 and TRBJ2-6, with a possible D match to TRBD1 (6 bases). CDR3 size: 16 residues. V was clipped by 8 bases and J by 0 bases, with 14 bases between them. Germline values: CDR1 MGHDK, CDR2 SYGVNS. The CDR3 protein is CASGPTGFSGANVLTF. CDR3 DNA sequence: TGTGCCAGCGGCCCGACAGGTTTCTCTGGGGCCAACGTCCTGACTTTC.

This rearrangement joins TRBV6-5 to TRBJ2-1; TRBD1 is a possible D gene (5 bases). The germline V gene encodes CDR1 MNHEY and CDR2 SVGAGI. Trimming stripped 0 bases from V and 6 bases from J, with 15 bases between. This CDR3 has 16 amino acids. The CDR3 DNA is TGTGCCAGCAGTTACTCAACAGGCTATGGGGCCAATGAGCAGTTCTTC. This gives the protein CASSYSTGYGANEQFF.

There are a few counts of this clonotype. This rearrangement joins TRBV29-1 to TRBJ2-1; D is unresolved. The V end lost 7 bases, the J end lost 4 bases, and 14 bases lay between the germline ends. CDR1 SQVTM and CDR2 ANQGSEA come from the germline V gene. CDR3 length equals 13 residues. The CDR3 is CSAVGSPYNEQFF. CDR3 nucleotides: TGCAGCGCTGTAGGGTCCCCATACAATGAGCAGTTCTTC.

V gene TRBV5-1 combines with J gene TRBJ2-1; TRBD2 agrees at 10 bases. CDR3 size: 16 residues. V lost 0 bases, J lost 7 bases, and 7 bases stayed unmatched. The V gene's germline CDR1 is SGHRS and CDR2 YFSETQ. The CDR3 loop is CASSLASGRVGNEQFF. CDR3 in DNA: TGCGCCAGCAGCTTGGCGAGCGGGAGGGTGGGGAATGAGCAGTTCTTC.

This chain connects TRBV28 to TRBJ2-7; D unresolved. The CDR3 is 13 residues long. Germline CDR1 MDHEN, CDR2 SYDVKM. The V end was cut by 5 bases, the J end by 6 bases, with 14 bases between. CDR3 nucleotide sequence: TGTGCCAGCAGTGAAAGTATTCCCTCCGAGCAGTACTTC. Protein sequence: CASSESIPSEQYF.

This clonotype was seen more than once but under ten times. The chain employs TRBV4-1 and TRBJ2-5; the D is unclear. The CDR3 covers 15 residues. V was pared by 3 bases and J by 4 bases, with 15 bases between. Germline CDR1 reads MGHRA; CDR2 reads YSYEKL. CDR3 sequence reads: CASSQVISDRETQYF. The CDR3, as DNA: TGCGCCAGCAGCCAGGTGATCAGTGATAGAGAGACCCAGTACTTC.